This T cell receptor (beta chain) was observed in a study of Ad26.COV2.S vaccination and SARS-CoV-2 variants. Treatment here: roughly 19 received Ad26.COV2.S at low or high dose, single or two shots; 5 received placebo; per-sample allocation not given. Sampling was performed 63 days after the first vaccine or placebo injection. Using immunoSEQ multiplex PCR, the repertoire was profiled, and TCRdb retains in-frame clones only, with some absent. The table lists 350,000 to 450,000 clones, approximately 91% of them singletons. The V and J ends lost 5 bases and 1 base, in that order; junction bases with no gene match: 7. Germline CDR1 and CDR2: LNHDA and SQIVND (reference sequence). The CDR3 is 15 residues long. This clone was observed a handful of times. Its specificity is unknown. Study results and limitations: The analyses of TCR breadth and depth may have understated the size of total T cell responses. Spike-specific TCR breadth ran higher among vaccine recipients than placebo recipients. A substantial breadth of spike-specific CD8+ and CD4+ T cell responses after vaccination has been reported.

The V gene is TRBV19, the J gene TRBJ1-1; 7 bases line up with TRBD1. The sequenced sample was peripheral blood, obtained in a trial of Ad26.COV2.S vaccine versus placebo. This receptor was obtained from a person aged 18 to 59 who received the Ad26.COV2.S COVID-19 vaccine or a placebo. The CDR3 nucleotides are TGTGCCAGTAGTGCGACAGGGAGGAGGAACACTGAAGCTTTCTTT. It translates to CASSATGRRNTEAFF.